This TCR beta chain is from a study of PD-1 blockade in classical Hodgkin lymphoma. Using immunoSEQ multiplex PCR, the repertoire was profiled, and TCRdb retains in-frame clones only, with some absent. In the table there are about 97,000 clones, 75% to 90% of which are singletons. There was relapse after autologous stem cell transplantation in every patient, and there was variation in brentuximab vedotin exposure. The receptor comes from a human donor with classical Hodgkin lymphoma. Sequencing used peripheral blood mononuclear cells (PBMCs), obtained at baseline.

The CDR3 DNA reads TGTGCCAGCAGCCGGGGGACAGGGAGGGACTATGGCTACACCTTC. This codes for CASSRGTGRDYGYTF. The J gene is TRBJ1-2, the V gene TRBV7-2, with 9 positions matching TRBD1. The ends lost 5 bases at V and 3 bases at J; junction bases unmatched: 7. Germline assignment: CDR1 SGHTA and CDR2 FQGNSA. The CDR3 length is 15 residues.